Below are 9 T cell receptor beta chains sequenced from a single sample in a study of blood T cell repertoires in COVID-19. Some clones are missing from TCRdb's copy, which holds only in-frame ones; the method was immunoSEQ multiplex PCR. The table records 250,000 to 350,000 clones, roughly four fifths of them present only once. Source material: peripheral blood. Receptor source: a person aged 65 to 79 with COVID-19, enrolled during active disease.

The chain recombines TRBV29-1 with TRBJ1-1, with 7 bases identical to TRBD1. CDR1 and CDR2 (germline): SQVTM, ANQGSEA. The CDR3 runs to 12 residues. Trimming at V came to 7 bases and at J to 2 bases, leaving 4 bases not matched to a gene. Here the CDR3 reads CSGRDSNTEAFF. CDR3 in DNA: TGCAGCGGCCGGGACAGCAACACTGAAGCTTTCTTT.

V gene TRBV7-3 combines with J gene TRBJ2-3, with TRBD1 matching over 9 bases. CDR1 SGHTA and CDR2 FQGTGA come from the germline V gene. The CDR3 runs to 14 residues. Germline trimming cut 0 bases from V and 10 bases from J; bases unmatched to any gene: 5. The CDR3 DNA is TGTGCCAGCAGCTTAACCCCAAGACAGGGGGCGCAGTATTTT. Residues: CASSLTPRQGAQYF.

J is TRBJ2-1 and V is TRBV28; D is unclear. The germline V gene has CDR1 MDHEN and CDR2 SYDVKM. V was clipped by 3 bases and J by 11 bases, with 8 bases between them. CDR3 length: 11 amino acids. CDR3 loop: CASSFQVKQFF. CDR3 bases: TGTGCCAGCAGTTTTCAGGTAAAGCAGTTCTTC. Looking up the rest from reference TRBV28 and TRBJ2-1 gives the full variable domain: DVKVTQSSRYLVKRTGEKVFLECVQDMDHENMFWYRQDPGLGLRLIYFSYDVKMKEKGDIPEGYSVSREKKERFSLILESASTNQTSMYLCASSFQVKQFFGPGTRLTVL.

This chain uses TRBV7-3 with TRBJ2-3; 8 nucleotides agree with TRBD1. This CDR3 region has 15 residues. Germline assignment: CDR1 SGHTA and CDR2 FQGTGA. V shed 5 bases and J 2 bases; nucleotides not matched to a gene: 6. CDR3 nucleotides: TGTGCCAGCAGCCACGGACAGGGCCTCACAGATACGCAGTATTTT. This codes for CASSHGQGLTDTQYF.

This clone has just one count. This chain links TRBV18 with TRBJ1-1; D uncertain. Trimming cost V 5 bases and J 1 base, with 14 bases left between them. The CDR3 runs to 15 residues. Germline lookup yields CDR1 KGHSH and CDR2 LQKENI. The CDR3 sequence is CASSAKGGGNTEAFF. CDR3 sequence (DNA): TGTGCCAGCTCAGCCAAGGGAGGAGGGAACACTGAAGCTTTCTTT.

This chain connects TRBV28 to TRBJ1-2; D is unclear. Germline lookup yields CDR1 MDHEN and CDR2 SYDVKM. Trimming left V 5 bases short and J 8 bases short, with 12 bases between. This CDR3 is built from 12 residues. This CDR3 is CASSIRLEGYTF. CDR3 in DNA: TGTGCCAGCAGTATCCGATTAGAGGGCTACACCTTC.

This clone was detected only a few times. The chain recombines TRBV10-3 with TRBJ2-2, with D possibly TRBD1 on 6 matching bases. This CDR3 is 14 amino acids long. V lost 6 bases, J lost 7 bases, and 15 bases lay in between. Germline CDR1 is ENHRY and CDR2 is SYGVKD. The CDR3 DNA sequence: TGTGCCATCAGGTCCATAGACAGGAGCGGGGAGCTGTTTTTT. Protein sequence: CAIRSIDRSGELFF.

The J gene is TRBJ1-5, the V gene TRBV28, with TRBD1 matching 7 bases. Germline lookup yields CDR1 MDHEN and CDR2 SYDVKM. The CDR3 is 13 amino acids. Trimming removed 7 bases from V and 1 base from J; junction bases left unmatched: 1. CDR3 DNA: TGTGCCAGCAAGACAGGGAGCAATCAGCCCCAGCATTTT. Residues: CASKTGSNQPQHF. The complete variable domain, with remaining parts taken from reference TRBV28 and TRBJ1-5, reads DVKVTQSSRYLVKRTGEKVFLECVQDMDHENMFWYRQDPGLGLRLIYFSYDVKMKEKGDIPEGYSVSREKKERFSLILESASTNQTSMYLCASKTGSNQPQHFGDGTRLSIL.

J is TRBJ2-5 and V is TRBV12-3 or TRBV12-4; D is ambiguous. Trimming pared 6 bases from V and 7 bases from J, leaving 15 bases between. The CDR3 loop spans 13 amino acids. The DNA for the CDR3 is TGTGCCAGCAGCTCCTCCCCCTCAGTGACCCAGTACTTC. Its translation is CASSSSPSVTQYF.